This T cell receptor (beta chain) was observed in a study of blood T cells in healthy people across ages. Isolating PBMCs gave at least 6.5 million of these cells per sample. A second roughly 7 to 11 cycle PCR used barcoded and J-beta primers. TCRdb re-called the 5' RACE reads through MiXCR, storing one row per CDR3 protein. There are fewer than 2 million distinct CDR3 sequences in the sample; around 40% occur only once, and roughly 24% lies in the top ten. Germline V gives CDR1 SGHTA, CDR2 FQGNSA. The CDR3 is 15 amino acids. Broader study findings: In the absence of known donor CMV status, changes in expanded clonotypes were possibly confounded.

This clonotype was seen only once. Antigen unknown. The chain links TRBV7-2 to TRBJ2-5, with D possibly being TRBD2 (5 bases). The J call is in doubt because the DNA end fits TRBJ2-7 better. The sequencing sample was made of blood. This sequence was found in a human donor in good health. DNA for the CDR3: TGTGCCAGCAGCCTTGAGGACGAGCGGAGCTACGAGCAGTACTTC. Translating it yields CASSLEDERSYEQYF.